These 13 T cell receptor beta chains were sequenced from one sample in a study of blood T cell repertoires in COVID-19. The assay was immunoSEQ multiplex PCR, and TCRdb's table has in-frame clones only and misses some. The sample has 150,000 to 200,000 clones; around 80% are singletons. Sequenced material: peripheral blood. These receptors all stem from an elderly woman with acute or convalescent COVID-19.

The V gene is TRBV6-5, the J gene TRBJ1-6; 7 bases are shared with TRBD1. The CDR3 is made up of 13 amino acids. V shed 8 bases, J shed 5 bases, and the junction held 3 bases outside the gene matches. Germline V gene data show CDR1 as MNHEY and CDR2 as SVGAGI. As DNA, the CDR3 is TGTGCCAGCCGGGACAGAAATAATTCACCCCTCCACTTT. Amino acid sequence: CASRDRNNSPLHF.

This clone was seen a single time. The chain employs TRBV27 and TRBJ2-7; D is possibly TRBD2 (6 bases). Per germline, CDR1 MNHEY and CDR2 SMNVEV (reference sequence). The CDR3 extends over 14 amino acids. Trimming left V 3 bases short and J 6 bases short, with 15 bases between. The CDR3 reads CASSFWTIGAEQYF. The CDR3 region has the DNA TGTGCCAGCAGTTTTTGGACTATTGGCGCCGAGCAGTACTTC.

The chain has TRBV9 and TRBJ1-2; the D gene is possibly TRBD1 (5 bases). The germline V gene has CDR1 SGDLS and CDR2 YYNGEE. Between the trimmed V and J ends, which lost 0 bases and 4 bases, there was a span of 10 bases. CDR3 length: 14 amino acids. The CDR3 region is CASSVDGGVYGYTF. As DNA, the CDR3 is TGTGCCAGCAGCGTAGACGGAGGGGTCTATGGCTACACCTTC. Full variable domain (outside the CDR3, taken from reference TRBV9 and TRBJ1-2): DSGVTQTPKHLITATGQRVTLRCSPRSGDLSVYWYQQSLDQGLQFLIQYYNGEERAKGNILERFSAQQFPDLHSELNLSSLELGDSALYFCASSVDGGVYGYTFGSGTRLTVV.

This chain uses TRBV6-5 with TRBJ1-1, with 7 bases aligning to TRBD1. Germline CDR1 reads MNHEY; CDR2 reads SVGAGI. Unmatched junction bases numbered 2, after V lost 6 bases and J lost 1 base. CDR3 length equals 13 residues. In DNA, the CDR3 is TGTGCCAGCAGCACAGGGGCGAACACTGAAGCTTTCTTT. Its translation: CASSTGANTEAFF.

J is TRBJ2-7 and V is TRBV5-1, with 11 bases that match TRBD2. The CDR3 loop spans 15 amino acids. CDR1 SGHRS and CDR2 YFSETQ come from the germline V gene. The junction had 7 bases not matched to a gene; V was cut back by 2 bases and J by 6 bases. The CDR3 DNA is TGCGCCAGCAGCTTCACCTCTAGCGGGAGGAGCGAGCAGTACTTC. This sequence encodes CASSFTSSGRSEQYF.

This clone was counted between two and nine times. Written as DNA, the CDR3 is TGTGCCAGCAGACCGACAGGGTGGTACACTGAAGCTTTCTTT. Its translation: CASRPTGWYTEAFF. The chain uses TRBV27 and TRBJ1-1; 7 bases agree with TRBD1. CDR3 length: 14 residues. CDR1 is MNHEY, CDR2 SMNVEV, per germline (reference sequence). V lost 6 bases to trimming and J lost 3 bases; unmatched junction nucleotides: 7.

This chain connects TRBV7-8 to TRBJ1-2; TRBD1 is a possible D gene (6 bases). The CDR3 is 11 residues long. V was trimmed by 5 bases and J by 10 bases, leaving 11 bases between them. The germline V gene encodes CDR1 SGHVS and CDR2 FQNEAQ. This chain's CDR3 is CASSLTGDYTF. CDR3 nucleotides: TGTGCCAGCAGCCTGACAGGTGACTACACCTTC.

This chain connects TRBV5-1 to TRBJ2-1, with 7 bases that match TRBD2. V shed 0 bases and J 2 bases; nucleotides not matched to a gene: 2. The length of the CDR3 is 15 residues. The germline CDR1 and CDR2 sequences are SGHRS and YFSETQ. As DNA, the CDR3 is TGCGCCAGCAGCTTGGCCAGCGGGACCTACAATGAGCAGTTCTTC. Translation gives CASSLASGTYNEQFF.

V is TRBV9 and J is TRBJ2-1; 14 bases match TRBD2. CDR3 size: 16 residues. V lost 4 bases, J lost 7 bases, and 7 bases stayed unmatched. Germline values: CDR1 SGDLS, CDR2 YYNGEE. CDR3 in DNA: TGTGCCAGCAGCCCCAGGACTAGCGGGAGGTGGAATGAGCAGTTCTTC. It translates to CASSPRTSGRWNEQFF.

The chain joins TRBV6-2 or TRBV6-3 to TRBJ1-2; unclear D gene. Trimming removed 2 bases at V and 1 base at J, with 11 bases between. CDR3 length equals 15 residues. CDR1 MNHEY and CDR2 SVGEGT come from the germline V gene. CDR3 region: CASSYTDGSNYGYTF. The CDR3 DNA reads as TGTGCCAGCAGTTACACGGACGGGAGTAACTATGGCTACACCTTC.

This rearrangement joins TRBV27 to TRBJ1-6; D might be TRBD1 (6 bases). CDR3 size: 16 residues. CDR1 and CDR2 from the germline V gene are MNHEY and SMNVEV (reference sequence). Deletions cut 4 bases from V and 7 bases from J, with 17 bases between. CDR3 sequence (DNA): TGTGCCAGCAGTTCTCGGCAGGGGCGACGGAATTCACCCCTCCACTTT. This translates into CASSSRQGRRNSPLHF.

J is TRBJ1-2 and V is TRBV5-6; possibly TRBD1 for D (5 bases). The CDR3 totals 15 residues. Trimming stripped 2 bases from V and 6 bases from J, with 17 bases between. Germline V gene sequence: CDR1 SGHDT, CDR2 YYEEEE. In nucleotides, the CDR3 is TGTGCCAGCAGCTTAGGCCCAGGGTTCAGGAATGGCTACACCTTC. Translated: CASSLGPGFRNGYTF. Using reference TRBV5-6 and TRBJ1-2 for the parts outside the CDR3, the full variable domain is DAGVTQSPTHLIKTRGQQVTLRCSPKSGHDTVSWYQQALGQGPQFIFQYYEEEERQRGNFPDRFSGHQFPNYSSELNVNALLLGDSALYLCASSLGPGFRNGYTFGSGTRLTVV.

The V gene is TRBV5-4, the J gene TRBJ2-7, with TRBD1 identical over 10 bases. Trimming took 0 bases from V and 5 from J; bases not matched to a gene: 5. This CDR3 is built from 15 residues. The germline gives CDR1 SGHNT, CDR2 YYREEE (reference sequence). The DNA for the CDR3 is TGTGCCAGCAGCTTGGAAGGACAGGGGGTCCACGAGCAGTACTTC. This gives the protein CASSLEGQGVHEQYF.